These 3 T cell receptor beta chains came from one sample sequenced in a study of radiotherapy plus CTLA-4 blockade in lung cancer. TCRdb's copy holds only in-frame clones and misses some; the assay was immunoSEQ multiplex PCR. Of 51,000 or so clones in the sample, approximately 79% were seen once. This sample comprised peripheral blood, obtained from a patient treated with radiotherapy plus ipilimumab. Receptors were obtained from a human donor with non-small cell lung cancer who had stable disease on radiotherapy plus ipilimumab.

For this clone: This specimen includes other DNA sequences encoding the same CDR3. The rearrangement uses TRBV5-1 and TRBJ1-1; D remains ambiguous. Trimming took off 2 bases at V and 1 base at J, with 9 bases between the two ends. The CDR3 consists of 14 residues. In germline, CDR1 is SGHRS, CDR2 YFSETQ. The CDR3 coding sequence is TGCGCCAGCAGCTTTTCTCGGGAGAACACTGAAGCTTTCTTT. Protein: CASSFSRENTEAFF.

The chain links TRBV10-3 to TRBJ2-6, with 11 bases identical to TRBD2. The CDR3 extends over 18 amino acids. Germline lookup yields CDR1 ENHRY and CDR2 SYGVKD. J was trimmed by 1 base and V by 0 bases; bases with no gene match: 2. The CDR3 DNA reads TGTGCCATCAGTGAGTCTAGCGGGGGGGCGTCTGGGGCCAACGTCCTGACTTTC. It translates to CAISESSGGASGANVLTF.

V gene TRBV14 combines with J gene TRBJ2-1; TRBD2 is a possible D gene (6 bases). Germline assignment: CDR1 SGHDN and CDR2 FVKESK. V lost 4 bases and J lost 6, with 16 bases in between. This CDR3 is built from 15 residues. CDR3 protein: CASSLPGLYSNEQFF. For the CDR3, the DNA is TGTGCCAGCAGCCTCCCGGGACTGTACTCCAATGAGCAGTTCTTC.